This TCR beta chain comes out of a study of T cell responses to AZD1222 COVID-19 vaccine. Profiling relied on immunoSEQ multiplex PCR, and the TCRdb table lists in-frame clones only, not all of them. The table has some 81,000 clones, about 90% seen once. The germline V gene encodes CDR1 SNHLY and CDR2 FYNNEI. Trimming took off 10 bases at V and 10 bases at J, with 17 bases between the two ends. CDR3 length equals 11 residues. V is TRBV2 and J is TRBJ2-7; possibly TRBD1 for D (6 bases). The TCR sequence derives from an adult who received the AZD1222 COVID-19 vaccine. The specimen was peripheral blood, collected 28 days after the second AZD1222 dose. The CDR3 sequence is CANRLRDTQYF. The DNA of the CDR3 is TGTGCCAACCGTCTCCGGGACACCCAGTACTTC.